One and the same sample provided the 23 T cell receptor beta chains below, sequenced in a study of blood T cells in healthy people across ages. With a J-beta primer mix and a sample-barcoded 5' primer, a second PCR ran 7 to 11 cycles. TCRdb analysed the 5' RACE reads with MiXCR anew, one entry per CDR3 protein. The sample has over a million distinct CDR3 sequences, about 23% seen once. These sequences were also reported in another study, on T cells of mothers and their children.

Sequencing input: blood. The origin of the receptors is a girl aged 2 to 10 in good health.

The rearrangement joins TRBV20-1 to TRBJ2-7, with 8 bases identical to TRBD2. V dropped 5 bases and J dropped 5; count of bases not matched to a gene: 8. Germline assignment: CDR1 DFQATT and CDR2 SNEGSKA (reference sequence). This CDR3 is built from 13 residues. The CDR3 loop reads CSAAGGDPHEQYF. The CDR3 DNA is TGCAGTGCTGCGGGGGGCGACCCCCACGAGCAGTACTTC.

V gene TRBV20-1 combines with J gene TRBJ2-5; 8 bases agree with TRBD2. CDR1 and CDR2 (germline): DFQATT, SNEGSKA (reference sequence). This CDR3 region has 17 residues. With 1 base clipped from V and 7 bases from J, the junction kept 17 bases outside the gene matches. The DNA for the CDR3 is TGCAGTGCTAGAGTTGAGAGCGGCGGACTAGCAATGGGGACCCAGTACTTC. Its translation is CSARVESGGLAMGTQYF.

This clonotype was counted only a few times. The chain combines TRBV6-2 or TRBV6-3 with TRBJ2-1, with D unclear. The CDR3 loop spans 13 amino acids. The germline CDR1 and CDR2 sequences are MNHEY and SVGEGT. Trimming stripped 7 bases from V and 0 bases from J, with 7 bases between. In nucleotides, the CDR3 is TGTGCCAGCACACGGAGCTCCTACAATGAGCAGTTCTTC. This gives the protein CASTRSSYNEQFF.

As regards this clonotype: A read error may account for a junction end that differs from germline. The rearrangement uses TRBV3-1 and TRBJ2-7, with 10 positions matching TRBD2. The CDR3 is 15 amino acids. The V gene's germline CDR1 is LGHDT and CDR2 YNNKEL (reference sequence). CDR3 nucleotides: TGTGCCAACAGCCAAGCGGGAGGGCCAGTTAAGGAGCAGTACTTC. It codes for CANSQAGGPVKEQYF.

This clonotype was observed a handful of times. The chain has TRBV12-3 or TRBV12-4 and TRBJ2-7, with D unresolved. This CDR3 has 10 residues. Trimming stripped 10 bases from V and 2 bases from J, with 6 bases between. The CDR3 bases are TGTGCCACCACCCCCTACGAGCAGTACTTC. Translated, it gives CATTPYEQYF.

The CDR3 DNA follows: TGTGCCAGCAGACAGGGAACCCCAAATCAGCCCCAGCATTTT. Translation: CASRQGTPNQPQHF. The chain is built from TRBV27 and TRBJ1-5; D might be TRBD1 (6 bases). The CDR3 has 14 residues. The V and J ends lost 6 bases and 4 bases respectively, with 13 bases between them. The germline CDR1 and CDR2 sequences are MNHEY and SMNVEV (reference sequence).

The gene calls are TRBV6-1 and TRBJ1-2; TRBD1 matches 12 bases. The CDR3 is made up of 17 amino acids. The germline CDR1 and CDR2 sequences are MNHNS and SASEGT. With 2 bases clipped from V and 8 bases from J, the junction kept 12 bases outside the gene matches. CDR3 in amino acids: CASSESPGPGTGGGYTF. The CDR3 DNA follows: TGTGCCAGCAGTGAATCGCCGGGTCCCGGGACAGGGGGCGGCTACACCTTC.

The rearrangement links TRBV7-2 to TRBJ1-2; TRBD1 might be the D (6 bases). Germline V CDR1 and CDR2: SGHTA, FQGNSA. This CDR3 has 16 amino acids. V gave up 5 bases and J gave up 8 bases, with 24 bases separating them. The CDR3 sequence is CASSPPNLRGGVGYTF. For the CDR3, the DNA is TGTGCCAGCAGCCCCCCCAATTTAAGGGGGGGAGTAGGCTACACCTTC. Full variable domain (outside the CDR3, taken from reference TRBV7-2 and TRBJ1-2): GAGVSQSPSNKVTEKGKDVELRCDPISGHTALYWYRQSLGQGLEFLIYFQGNSAPDKSGLPSDRFSAERTGGSVSTLTIQRTQQEDSAVYLCASSPPNLRGGVGYTFGSGTRLTVV.

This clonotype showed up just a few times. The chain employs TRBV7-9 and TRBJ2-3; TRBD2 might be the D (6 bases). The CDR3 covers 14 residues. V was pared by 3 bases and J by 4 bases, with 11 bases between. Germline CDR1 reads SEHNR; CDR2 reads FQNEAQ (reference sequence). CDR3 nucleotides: TGTGCCAGCAGCTTCTCGGGAGAAGCAGATACGCAGTATTTT. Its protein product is CASSFSGEADTQYF.

This CDR3 is CASSVTQETQYF. As DNA, the CDR3 is TGTGCCAGCAGCGTCACCCAAGAGACCCAGTACTTC. The chain couples TRBV9 to TRBJ2-5; D is ambiguous. Germline V gene sequence: CDR1 SGDLS, CDR2 YYNGEE. The ends were cut back, 2 bases at V and 1 base at J, with 3 bases in the middle. This CDR3 contains 12 residues.

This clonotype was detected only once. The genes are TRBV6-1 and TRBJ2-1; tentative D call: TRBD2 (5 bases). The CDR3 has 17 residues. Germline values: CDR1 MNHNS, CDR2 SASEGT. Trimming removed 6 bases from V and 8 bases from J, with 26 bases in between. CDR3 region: CASRQTRTGSVVDEQFF. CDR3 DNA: TGTGCCAGCAGACAAACCCGGACGGGATCGGTTGTGGATGAGCAGTTCTTC.

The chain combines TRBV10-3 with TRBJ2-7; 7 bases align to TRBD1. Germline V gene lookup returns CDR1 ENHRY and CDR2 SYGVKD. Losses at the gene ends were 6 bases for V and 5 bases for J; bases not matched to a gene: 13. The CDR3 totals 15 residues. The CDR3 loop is CAISQTGAHIDEQYF. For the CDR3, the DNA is TGTGCCATCAGCCAAACAGGGGCCCATATCGACGAGCAGTACTTC.

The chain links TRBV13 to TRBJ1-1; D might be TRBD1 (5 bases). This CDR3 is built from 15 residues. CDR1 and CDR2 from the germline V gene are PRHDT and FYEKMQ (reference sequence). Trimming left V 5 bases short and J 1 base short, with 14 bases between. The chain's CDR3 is CASSPFWGSNTEAFF. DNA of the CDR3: TGTGCCAGCAGCCCCTTTTGGGGGTCGAACACTGAAGCTTTCTTT.

CDR3 DNA: TGCAGCGTTCGGACAGTCTACACAGATACGCAGTATTTT. This sequence encodes CSVRTVYTDTQYF. This chain joins TRBV29-1 and TRBJ2-3; tentatively, D is TRBD1 (6 bases). V was cut by 5 bases and J by 2 bases, with 11 bases left in between. The CDR3 extends over 13 amino acids. CDR1 SQVTM and CDR2 ANQGSEA come from the germline V gene.

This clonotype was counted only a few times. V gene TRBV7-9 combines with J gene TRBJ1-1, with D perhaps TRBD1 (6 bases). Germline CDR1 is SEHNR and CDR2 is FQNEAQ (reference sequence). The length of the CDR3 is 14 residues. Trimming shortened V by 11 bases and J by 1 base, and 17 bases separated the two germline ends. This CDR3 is CAGRSSGQNTEAFF. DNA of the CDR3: TGTGCCGGGCGCTCCTCGGGACAGAACACTGAAGCTTTCTTT. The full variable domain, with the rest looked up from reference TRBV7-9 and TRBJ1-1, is DTGVSQNPRHKITKRGQNVTFRCDPISEHNRLYWYRQTLGQGPEFLTYFQNEAQLEKSRLLSDRFSAERPKGSFSTLEIQRTEQGDSAMYLCAGRSSGQNTEAFFGQGTRLTVV.

The chain's CDR3 is CASSRGKKTGLGGYEQYF. The DNA for the CDR3 is TGCGCCAGCAGCCGCGGAAAAAAAACGGGACTAGGGGGCTACGAGCAGTACTTC. This chain uses TRBV4-1 with TRBJ2-7; 8 bases fit TRBD2. The V gene's germline CDR1 is MGHRA and CDR2 YSYEKL. This CDR3 region has 18 residues. V lost 4 bases to trimming and J lost 3 bases; unmatched junction nucleotides: 17.

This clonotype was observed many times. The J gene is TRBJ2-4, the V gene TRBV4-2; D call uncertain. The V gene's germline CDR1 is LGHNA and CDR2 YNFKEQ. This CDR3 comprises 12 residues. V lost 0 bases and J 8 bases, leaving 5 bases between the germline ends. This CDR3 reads CASSQDPDIQYF. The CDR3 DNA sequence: TGTGCCAGCAGCCAAGACCCCGACATTCAGTACTTC.

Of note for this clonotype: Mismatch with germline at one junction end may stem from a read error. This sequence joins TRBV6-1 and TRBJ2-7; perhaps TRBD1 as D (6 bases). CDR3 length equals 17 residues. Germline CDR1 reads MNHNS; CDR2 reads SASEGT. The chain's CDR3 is CASSELPWTEPLYGQYF. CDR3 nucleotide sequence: TGTGCCAGCAGTGAACTACCGTGGACAGAACCCTTGTACGGGCAGTACTTC.

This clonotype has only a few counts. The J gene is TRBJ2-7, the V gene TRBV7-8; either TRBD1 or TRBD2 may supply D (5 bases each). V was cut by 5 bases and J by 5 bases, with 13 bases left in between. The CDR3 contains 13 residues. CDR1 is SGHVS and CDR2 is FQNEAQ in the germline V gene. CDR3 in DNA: TGTGCCAGCAGCACTGGGGGAGTACACGAGCAGTACTTC. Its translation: CASSTGGVHEQYF.

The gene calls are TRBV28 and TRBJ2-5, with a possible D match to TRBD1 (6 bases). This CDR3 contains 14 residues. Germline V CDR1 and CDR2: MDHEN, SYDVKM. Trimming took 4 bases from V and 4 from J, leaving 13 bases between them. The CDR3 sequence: CASSSQGLSETQYF. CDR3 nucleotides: TGTGCCAGCAGTTCTCAGGGGCTGTCAGAGACCCAGTACTTC.

The DNA for the CDR3 is TGCAGCGTCTGGGGGGAAGGGAGAACAGATACGCAGTATTTT. It yields the protein CSVWGEGRTDTQYF. This chain links TRBV29-1 with TRBJ2-3, with D tentatively TRBD2 (6 bases). This CDR3 region has 14 residues. The V end lost 6 bases, the J end lost 3 bases, and 16 bases lay between the germline ends. Germline CDR1 is SQVTM and CDR2 is ANQGSEA.

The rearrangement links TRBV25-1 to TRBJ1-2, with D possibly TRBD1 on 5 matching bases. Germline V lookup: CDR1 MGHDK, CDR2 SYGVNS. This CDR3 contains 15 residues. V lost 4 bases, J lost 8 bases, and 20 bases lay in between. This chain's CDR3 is CASSGSGWASEGYTF. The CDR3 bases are TGTGCCAGCAGTGGATCAGGGTGGGCCTCGGAAGGCTACACCTTC.

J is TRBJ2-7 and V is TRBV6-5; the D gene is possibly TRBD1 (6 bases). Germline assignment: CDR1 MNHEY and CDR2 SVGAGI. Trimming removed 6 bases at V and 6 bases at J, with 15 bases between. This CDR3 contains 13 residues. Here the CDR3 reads CASSSGELGEQYF. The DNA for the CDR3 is TGTGCCAGCAGCTCAGGGGAGCTAGGCGAGCAGTACTTC.